These 21 T cell receptor beta chains share one sample of origin, sequenced in a study of shared T cell receptors in the human thymus. The table came from immunoSEQ multiplex PCR; TCRdb's copy has only in-frame clones and leaves some out. The sample yields about 660,000 clones, around nine tenths seen once. This sample was also put to use in a study of human thymus T cells.

Sequencing used thymocytes. The receptors stem from a boy younger than two with a congenital heart defect.

This clone occurred a few times. This chain connects TRBV10-2 to TRBJ2-3; possibly TRBD2 for D (5 bases). The CDR3 is made up of 11 amino acids. V was shortened by 6 bases and J by 6 bases, with 7 bases between the two germline ends. In germline, CDR1 is WSHSY, CDR2 SAAADI. CDR3 region: CASRRGDTQYF. The CDR3 DNA reads as TGCGCCAGCAGGAGAGGGGATACGCAGTATTTT.

The chain is built from TRBV5-6 and TRBJ1-1; 7 bases fit TRBD1. Trimming at V came to 0 bases and at J to 4 bases, leaving 12 bases not matched to a gene. The CDR3 loop spans 17 amino acids. Germline V lookup: CDR1 SGHDT, CDR2 YYEEEE. The CDR3 protein is CASSLGNSGQDFTEAFF. CDR3 nucleotides: TGTGCCAGCAGCTTGGGGAACAGTGGACAGGACTTCACTGAAGCTTTCTTT.

This chain links TRBV28 with TRBJ2-7; 8 bases line up with TRBD1. Germline V gene lookup returns CDR1 MDHEN and CDR2 SYDVKM. With V trimmed by 4 bases and J by 0 bases, 8 bases remained unmatched. The length of the CDR3 is 16 residues. The CDR3 loop reads CASSSPYTGGSYEQYF. The CDR3 DNA reads as TGTGCCAGCAGTTCCCCATATACAGGGGGCTCCTACGAGCAGTACTTC.

The V gene is TRBV5-1, the J gene TRBJ2-1; 7 bases agree with TRBD2. The CDR3 spans 13 residues. The V gene's germline CDR1 is SGHRS and CDR2 YFSETQ. The J segment lost 10 bases and the V segment lost 4 bases, leaving 8 bases of the junction unmatched. CDR3 amino acids: CASSQVGGGEQFF. Here the CDR3 DNA reads TGCGCCAGCAGCCAGGTGGGGGGAGGGGAGCAGTTCTTC.

The chain links TRBV7-6 to TRBJ2-5; no firm D call. CDR3 length equals 15 residues. CDR1 is SGHVS and CDR2 is FNYEAQ in the germline V gene. V was shortened by 0 bases and J by 1 base, with 9 bases between the two germline ends. For the CDR3, the DNA is TGTGCCAGCAGCTTAGCGCCGGTTTGCCAAGAGACCCAGTACTTC. It codes for CASSLAPVCQETQYF.

This sequence joins TRBV7-8 and TRBJ2-7; 9 bases line up with TRBD1. CDR3 size: 14 residues. Germline V gene lookup returns CDR1 SGHVS and CDR2 FQNEAQ. With V trimmed by 4 bases and J by 7 bases, 8 bases remained unmatched. This chain's CDR3 is CASSYRTGAWEQYF. The CDR3 nucleotides read TGTGCCAGCAGCTACAGGACAGGGGCCTGGGAGCAGTACTTC.

The J gene is TRBJ2-7, the V gene TRBV7-9; D is uncertain. There are 14 residues in the CDR3. Germline values: CDR1 SEHNR, CDR2 FQNEAQ (reference sequence). Trimming took off 1 base at V and 3 bases at J, with 10 bases between the two ends. Written as DNA, the CDR3 is TGTGCCAGCAGCTTAGGTCGGCAGGTCTACGAGCAGTACTTC. Protein product: CASSLGRQVYEQYF.

V is TRBV14 and J is TRBJ2-1, with 14 positions matching TRBD2. V trimming: 2 bases; J trimming: 3 bases; junction bases outside the gene matches: 6. This CDR3 comprises 18 residues. From germline, CDR1 is SGHDN and CDR2 FVKESK. The CDR3 DNA reads TGTGCCAGCAGCCAACGACTAGCGGGAGGGCTGTACTACAATGAGCAGTTCTTC. This translates into CASSQRLAGGLYYNEQFF.

This rearrangement joins TRBV11-2 to TRBJ2-7; TRBD2 agrees at 8 bases. V shed 5 bases, J shed 1 base, and the junction held 7 bases outside the gene matches. This CDR3 comprises 15 residues. Per the germline V gene, CDR1 is SGHAT and CDR2 is FQNNGV. The CDR3 DNA sequence: TGTGCCAGCAGCAAAACTAGCGGAATTTCCTACGAGCAGTACTTC. It specifies CASSKTSGISYEQYF. Looking up the rest from reference TRBV11-2 and TRBJ2-7 gives the full variable domain: EAGVAQSPRYKIIEKRQSVAFWCNPISGHATLYWYQQILGQGPKLLIQFQNNGVVDDSQLPKDRFSAERLKGVDSTLKIQPAKLEDSAVYLCASSKTSGISYEQYFGPGTRLTVT.

The V gene is TRBV27, the J gene TRBJ2-2; D might be TRBD1 (5 bases). The germline V gene encodes CDR1 MNHEY and CDR2 SMNVEV (reference sequence). Trimming removed 2 bases from V and 2 bases from J, with 9 bases in between. The CDR3 sequence is 15 residues long. This chain's CDR3 is CASSLIGVNTGELFF. The CDR3 DNA follows: TGTGCCAGCAGTTTAATAGGGGTTAACACCGGGGAGCTGTTTTTT.

The rearrangement links TRBV25-1 to TRBJ2-1, with 9 bases matching TRBD2. The CDR3 spans 18 residues. CDR1 and CDR2 (germline): MGHDK, SYGVNS. Trimming at V came to 1 base and at J to 7 bases, leaving 14 bases not matched to a gene. CDR3 sequence: CASSEFSGSSQRRNEQFF. The CDR3 DNA sequence: TGTGCCAGCAGTGAATTTAGCGGGAGCTCCCAAAGGAGGAATGAGCAGTTCTTC.

This sequence joins TRBV4-1 and TRBJ2-1; D call uncertain. The CDR3 has 12 residues. V dropped 4 bases and J dropped 3 bases, with 4 bases sitting between them. Germline CDR1 MGHRA, CDR2 YSYEKL. CDR3 DNA sequence: TGCGCCAGCAGCCCCAGCTACAATGAGCAGTTCTTC. This sequence encodes CASSPSYNEQFF.

The rearrangement joins TRBV6-4 to TRBJ2-2, with D perhaps matching TRBD1 (6 bases). From germline, CDR1 is MRHNA and CDR2 SNTAGT. V gave up 0 bases and J gave up 1 base, with 18 bases separating them. The CDR3 contains 19 residues. The CDR3 loop reads CASSDSLDKGHLNTGELFF. The CDR3 coding sequence is TGTGCCAGCAGTGACTCCCTGGATAAGGGACACTTGAACACCGGGGAGCTGTTTTTT.

The CDR3 here is CASSGRDRAYEQYF. CDR3 DNA sequence: TGTGCCAGCAGTGGCCGGGACAGGGCCTACGAGCAGTACTTC. This rearrangement joins TRBV6-1 to TRBJ2-7, with 9 bases identical to TRBD1. Germline assignment: CDR1 MNHNS and CDR2 SASEGT. J was trimmed by 2 bases and V by 4 bases; bases with no gene match: 3. This CDR3 comprises 14 residues.

The gene calls are TRBV5-1 and TRBJ2-2; 15 positions match TRBD2. V dropped 3 bases and J dropped 6; count of bases not matched to a gene: 15. The CDR3 sequence is 20 residues long. Germline loops: CDR1 SGHRS, CDR2 YFSETQ. The CDR3 protein is CASSYGLAGGPGGESGELFF. CDR3 in DNA: TGCGCCAGCAGCTATGGACTAGCGGGAGGGCCGGGGGGTGAATCCGGGGAGCTGTTTTTT.

This clone was found a few times. The chain combines TRBV7-2 with TRBJ1-3; tentative D call: TRBD1 (6 bases). With 3 bases removed from V and 1 base from J, the gap between germline ends came to 10 bases. The CDR3 is 15 residues long. Germline CDR1 and CDR2: SGHTA and FQGNSA. CDR3 DNA sequence: TGTGCCAGCAGCTTGCAGGGGTATTCTGGAAACACCATATATTTT. This gives the protein CASSLQGYSGNTIYF.

The count of this clone is one. The J gene is TRBJ1-5, the V gene TRBV9; D unclear. Germline assignment: CDR1 SGDLS and CDR2 YYNGEE. V lost 2 bases, J lost 7 bases, and 7 bases lay in between. The CDR3 contains 12 residues. CDR3 bases: TGTGCCAGCAGCGTCAGGAAACAGCCCCAGCATTTT. Its protein is CASSVRKQPQHF.

The chain joins TRBV30 to TRBJ1-1; D possibly corresponds to TRBD1 (5 bases). CDR1 and CDR2 from the germline V gene are GTSNPN and SVGIG (reference sequence). This CDR3 has 15 amino acids. V shed 4 bases and J shed 2 bases, with 17 bases lying between them. CDR3: CAWTDPSGNNTEAFF. CDR3 bases: TGTGCCTGGACCGACCCTTCAGGGAATAACACTGAAGCTTTCTTT.

The V and J genes are TRBV5-8 and TRBJ2-7; 11 bases are a match to TRBD2. The CDR3 spans 15 residues. Looked up from germline, CDR1 is SGHTS and CDR2 is YDEGEE. The trim removed 4 bases at V and 3 bases at J, leaving 6 bases unmatched. In DNA form, the CDR3 reads TGTGCCAGCAGCGGGGGACTAGCGGTTCTCTACGAGCAGTACTTC. Translated: CASSGGLAVLYEQYF. The full variable domain, with the rest looked up from reference TRBV5-8 and TRBJ2-7, is EAGVTQSPTHLIKTRGQQATLRCSPISGHTSVYWYQQALGLGLQFLLWYDEGEERNRGNFPPRFSGRQFPNYSSELNVNALELEDSALYLCASSGGLAVLYEQYFGPGTRLTVT.

V usage is TRBV28 and J usage is TRBJ1-4; 7 bases align to TRBD1. Germline lookup yields CDR1 MDHEN and CDR2 SYDVKM. The length of the CDR3 is 15 residues. The V segment lost 3 bases and the J segment 2 bases; nucleotides outside the gene matches: 3. The CDR3 DNA follows: TGTGCCAGCAGTTTCGACAGGGTCACTAATGAAAAACTGTTTTTT. Protein sequence: CASSFDRVTNEKLFF.

The CDR3 DNA follows: TGTGCCAGCAGTCCTGGACTAGCGGAGAACACCGGGGAGCTGTTTTTT. Protein sequence: CASSPGLAENTGELFF. The V call is TRBV28, the J call TRBJ2-2; 10 nucleotides agree with TRBD2. V was pared by 5 bases and J by 1 base, with 4 bases of the junction left unmatched. This CDR3 has 16 amino acids. Germline V gives CDR1 MDHEN, CDR2 SYDVKM. The whole variable domain, filled in from reference TRBV28 and TRBJ2-2, reads DVKVTQSSRYLVKRTGEKVFLECVQDMDHENMFWYRQDPGLGLRLIYFSYDVKMKEKGDIPEGYSVSREKKERFSLILESASTNQTSMYLCASSPGLAENTGELFFGEGSRLTVL.